This T cell receptor (beta chain) was obtained from a study of blood T cell repertoires in COVID-19. At the level of the study: Sites across the United States, Italy and Spain contributed samples from acute and convalescent COVID-19.

Researchers sorted participants into cohorts using their self-reported clinical history. What the recovered Cohort 3 donors had was two negative PCRs, clearance, or symptom resolution. Germline CDR1 is MDHEN and CDR2 is SYDVKM. This CDR3 has 14 residues. Trimming took 5 bases from V and 0 from J, leaving 8 bases between them. As processed by the authors: Estimation of nucleated cell counts was performed using reference gene primer amplification. Only in-frame clones appear in the TCRdb table, and some are missing; sequencing was by immunoSEQ multiplex PCR. D and trimming come from the DNA, and the V and J calls and clone size come from that table. The sample yields about 330,000 clones, more than 85% seen once.

The V call is TRBV28, the J call TRBJ1-5; tentatively, D is TRBD1 (5 bases). Sequenced sample: PBMCs or T cells enriched from blood (not recorded which). This TCR came from a woman in her 30s who had recovered from COVID-19. CDR3 loop: CASSLTVSNQPQHF. The DNA of the CDR3 is TGTGCCAGCAGTCTGACAGTTAGCAATCAGCCCCAGCATTTT.